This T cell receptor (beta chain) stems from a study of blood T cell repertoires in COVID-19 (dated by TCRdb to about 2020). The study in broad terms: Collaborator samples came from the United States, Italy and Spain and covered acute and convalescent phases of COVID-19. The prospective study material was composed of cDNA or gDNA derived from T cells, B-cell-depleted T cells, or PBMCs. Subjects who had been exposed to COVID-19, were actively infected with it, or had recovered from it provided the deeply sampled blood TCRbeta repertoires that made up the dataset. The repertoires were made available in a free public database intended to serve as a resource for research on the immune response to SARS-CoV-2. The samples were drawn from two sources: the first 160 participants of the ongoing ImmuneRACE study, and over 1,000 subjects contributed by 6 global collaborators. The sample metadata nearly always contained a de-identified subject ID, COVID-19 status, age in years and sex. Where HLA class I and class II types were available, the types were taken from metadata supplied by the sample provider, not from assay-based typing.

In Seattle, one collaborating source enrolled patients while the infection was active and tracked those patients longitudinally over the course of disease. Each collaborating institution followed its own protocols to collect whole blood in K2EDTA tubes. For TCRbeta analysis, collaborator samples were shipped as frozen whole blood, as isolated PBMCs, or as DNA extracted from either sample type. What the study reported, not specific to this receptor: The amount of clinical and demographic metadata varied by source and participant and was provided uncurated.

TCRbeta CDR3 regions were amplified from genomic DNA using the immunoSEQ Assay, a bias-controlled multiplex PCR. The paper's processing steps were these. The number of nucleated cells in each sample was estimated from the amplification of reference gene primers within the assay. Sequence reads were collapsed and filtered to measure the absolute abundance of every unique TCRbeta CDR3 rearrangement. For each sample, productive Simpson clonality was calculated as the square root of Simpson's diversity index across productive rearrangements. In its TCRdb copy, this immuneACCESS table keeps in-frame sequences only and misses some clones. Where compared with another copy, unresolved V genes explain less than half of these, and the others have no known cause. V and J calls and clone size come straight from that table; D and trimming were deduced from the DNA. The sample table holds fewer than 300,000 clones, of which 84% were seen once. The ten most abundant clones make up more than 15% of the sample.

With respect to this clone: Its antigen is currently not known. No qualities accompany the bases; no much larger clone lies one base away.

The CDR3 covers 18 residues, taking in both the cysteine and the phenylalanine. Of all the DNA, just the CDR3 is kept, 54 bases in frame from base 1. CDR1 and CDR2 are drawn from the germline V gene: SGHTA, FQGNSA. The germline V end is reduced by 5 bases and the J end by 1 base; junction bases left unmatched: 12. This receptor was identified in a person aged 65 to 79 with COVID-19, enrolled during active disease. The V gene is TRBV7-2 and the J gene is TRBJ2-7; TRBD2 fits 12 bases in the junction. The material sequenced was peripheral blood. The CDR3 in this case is CASSPTSGSVLGSYEQYF. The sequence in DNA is TGTGCCAGCAGCCCGACTAGCGGGAGTGTTTTAGGGTCCTACGAGCAGTACTTC. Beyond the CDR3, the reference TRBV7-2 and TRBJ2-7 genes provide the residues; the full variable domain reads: GAGVSQSPSNKVTEKGKDVELRCDPISGHTALYWYRQSLGQGLEFLIYFQGNSAPDKSGLPSDRFSAERTGGSVSTLTIQRTQQEDSAVYLCASSPTSGSVLGSYEQYFGPGTRLTVT.